These 28 T cell receptor beta chains originate from one sample sequenced in a study of cytomegalovirus exposure and HLA in healthy donors listed by TCRdb under 2017. Libraries were constructed by the immunoSEQ multiplex PCR assay. The multiplex PCR relied on a mix of 60 forward primers for TCR Vbeta segments and 13 reverse primers for TCR Jbeta segments. TCRdb holds this immuneACCESS table with in-frame rearrangements only. Some clones are missing; in checked studies, unresolved V genes explain under half, and the rest has no known cause. The sample table lists 210,000 or so clones, around 79% of them with a count of one. 0.2% to 0.25% of the sample is in the top ten clones. Specimen: PBMCs. Receptors originate from a girl aged 2-10 years in good health and CMV-seronegative.

The J gene is TRBJ2-7, the V gene TRBV11-2, with D possibly TRBD1 on 5 matching bases. V lost 7 bases and J 6 bases, leaving 16 bases between the germline ends. The CDR3 contains 13 residues. Germline V gene data show CDR1 as SGHAT and CDR2 as FQNNGV. Here the CDR3 DNA reads TGTGCCAGCACAATACAGAAGGGGATCGAGCAGTACTTC. As protein: CASTIQKGIEQYF.

This chain links TRBV5-1 with TRBJ2-3; a possible D gene is TRBD2 (5 bases). The length of the CDR3 is 16 residues. V was cut by 1 base and J by 4 bases, with 16 bases left in between. Germline V gene data show CDR1 as SGHRS and CDR2 as YFSETQ. The CDR3 region has the DNA TGCGCCAGCAGCTTGAGAGGTGTTGGGGAGTCAGATACGCAGTATTTT. Its translation is CASSLRGVGESDTQYF.

The chain carries TRBV5-5 and TRBJ2-7, with D perhaps matching TRBD1 (6 bases). Germline CDR1 reads SGHKS; CDR2 reads YYEKEE (reference sequence). This CDR3 region has 12 residues. Trimming removed 4 bases from V and 7 bases from J, with 12 bases in between. The chain's CDR3 is CASSKRQGEQYF. DNA for the CDR3: TGTGCCAGCAGCAAACGCCAGGGGGAGCAGTACTTC. Full variable domain (remainder filled in from reference TRBV5-5 and TRBJ2-7): DAGVTQSPTHLIKTRGQQVTLRCSPISGHKSVSWYQQVLGQGPQFIFQYYEKEERGRGNFPDRFSARQFPNYSSELNVNALLLGDSALYLCASSKRQGEQYFGPGTRLTVT.

The V gene is TRBV7-3, the J gene TRBJ1-2, with TRBD1 matching over 9 bases. V dropped 4 bases and J dropped 6; count of bases not matched to a gene: 3. This CDR3 has 13 amino acids. The germline CDR1 and CDR2 sequences are SGHTA and FQGTGA. The CDR3 loop reads CASSWTGEDGYTF. CDR3 sequence (DNA): TGTGCCAGCAGCTGGACAGGGGAGGATGGCTACACCTTC.

The chain links TRBV6-5 to TRBJ2-5; 13 bases align to TRBD2. The CDR3 loop spans 16 amino acids. The junction had 1 base not matched to a gene; V was cut back by 0 bases and J by 3 bases. Germline CDR1 is MNHEY and CDR2 is SVGAGI. CDR3 residues: CASSYSGLAGKETQYF. The DNA of the CDR3 is TGTGCCAGCAGTTACTCGGGACTAGCGGGGAAAGAGACCCAGTACTTC.

J is TRBJ1-2 and V is TRBV6-1, with a tentative D call TRBD1 (6 bases). CDR1 and CDR2 from the germline V gene are MNHNS and SASEGT. Trimming removed 4 bases at V and 6 bases at J, with 12 bases between. The CDR3 is 13 residues long. Written as DNA, the CDR3 is TGTGCCAGCAGTGCGGGAAACAGGGATGGCTACACCTTC. This translates into CASSAGNRDGYTF.

This chain joins TRBV4-1 and TRBJ1-4; 11 nucleotides align to TRBD1. Unmatched junction bases numbered 13, after V lost 4 bases and J lost 3 bases. This CDR3 contains 19 residues. Germline CDR1 is MGHRA and CDR2 is YSYEKL. The CDR3 region is CASSPPGQGGHVANEKLFF. The CDR3, as DNA: TGCGCCAGCAGCCCCCCGGGACAGGGGGGTCATGTGGCTAATGAAAAACTGTTTTTT.

The rearrangement links TRBV4-1 to TRBJ2-7; 8 bases are shared with TRBD1. Germline V gene sequence: CDR1 MGHRA, CDR2 YSYEKL. The CDR3 sequence is 15 residues long. Trimming at V came to 4 bases and at J to 1 base, leaving 6 bases not matched to a gene. CDR3 nucleotides: TGCGCCAGCAGCCCGGGACAGGTGACTTCCTACGAGCAGTACTTC. Translated: CASSPGQVTSYEQYF.

Turning to this clone: This same CDR3 is encoded by further DNA sequences in the sample. The chain has TRBV5-4 and TRBJ1-2; TRBD1 might be the D (5 bases). Trimming cost V 5 bases and J 1 base, with 9 bases left between them. Germline assignment: CDR1 SGHNT and CDR2 YYREEE (reference sequence). CDR3 length: 13 residues. CDR3 nucleotides: TGTGCCAGCAGTCCAGACAGTAACTATGGCTACACCTTC. It translates to CASSPDSNYGYTF.

The chain uses TRBV7-2 and TRBJ2-5; TRBD2 aligns across 7 bases. In germline, CDR1 is SGHTA, CDR2 FQGNSA. V trimming: 3 bases; J trimming: 6 bases; junction bases outside the gene matches: 7. The CDR3 covers 14 residues. CDR3 residues: CASSLARETKTQYF. DNA of the CDR3: TGTGCCAGCAGCTTGGCGCGGGAGACAAAGACCCAGTACTTC.

The chain uses TRBV6-5 and TRBJ2-7, with 7 positions matching TRBD1. V shed 5 bases, J shed 2 bases, and the junction held 9 bases outside the gene matches. Per germline, CDR1 MNHEY and CDR2 SVGAGI. The CDR3 has 15 residues. Here the CDR3 reads CASSKYGQEAYEQYF. The CDR3 DNA follows: TGTGCCAGCAGTAAATATGGACAGGAGGCCTACGAGCAGTACTTC.

This chain links TRBV21-1 with TRBJ1-2; TRBD1 was called by the table and not checked on the DNA. TRBV21-1 is designated a pseudogene. This CDR3 is 16 amino acids long. CDR3 amino acids: CASSKVVQGDPYGYTF. The DNA of the CDR3 is TGTGCCAGCAGCAAAGTGGTTCAGGGGGACCCCTATGGCTACACCTTC.

This chain joins TRBV6-5 and TRBJ2-4; D remains unclear. CDR3 size: 14 residues. Trimming stripped 2 bases from V and 6 bases from J, with 11 bases between. The germline CDR1 and CDR2 sequences are MNHEY and SVGAGI. CDR3 residues: CASSYRGGPNIQYF. CDR3 DNA sequence: TGTGCCAGCAGTTACCGCGGCGGCCCAAACATTCAGTACTTC.

CDR3 amino acids: CASSVNRVPGELFF. In nucleotides, the CDR3 is TGCGCCAGCAGCGTAAACAGGGTCCCCGGGGAGCTGTTTTTT. V and J are TRBV5-1 and TRBJ2-2; a weak D match, TRBD1 (6 bases). Trimming left V 4 bases short and J 6 bases short, with 13 bases between. Germline V gene sequence: CDR1 SGHRS, CDR2 YFSETQ. The CDR3 totals 14 residues. Complete variable domain (other parts from reference TRBV5-1 and TRBJ2-2): KAGVTQTPRYLIKTRGQQVTLSCSPISGHRSVSWYQQTPGQGLQFLFEYFSETQRNKGNFPGRFSGRQFSNSRSEMNVSTLELGDSALYLCASSVNRVPGELFFGEGSRLTVL.

This chain connects TRBV18 to TRBJ2-7; D gene ambiguous. V lost 3 bases to trimming and J lost 3 bases, with 9 bases between them. Germline lookup yields CDR1 KGHSH and CDR2 LQKENI. The CDR3 runs 13 residues. As DNA, the CDR3 is TGTGCCAGCTCACCTCAACACCGCTACGAGCAGTACTTC. This translates into CASSPQHRYEQYF.

This rearrangement joins TRBV29-1 to TRBJ2-1, with 11 bases aligning to TRBD2. This CDR3 is built from 13 residues. Losses at the gene ends were 4 bases for V and 6 bases for J; bases not matched to a gene: 2. In germline, CDR1 is SQVTM, CDR2 ANQGSEA. The CDR3 loop is CSVAGTSGNEQFF. The CDR3 region has the DNA TGCAGCGTTGCCGGGACTAGCGGCAATGAGCAGTTCTTC.

The chain is built from TRBV13 and TRBJ1-5; a possible D gene is TRBD1 (5 bases). Germline assignment: CDR1 PRHDT and CDR2 FYEKMQ (reference sequence). Trimming removed 2 bases from V and 3 bases from J, with 8 bases in between. The CDR3 consists of 14 residues. The CDR3 region has the DNA TGTGCCAGCAGCTTAAACAGGCTCAATCAGCCCCAGCATTTT. It is translated as CASSLNRLNQPQHF.

J is TRBJ2-1 and V is TRBV5-1; TRBD2 matches 16 bases. Germline V lookup: CDR1 SGHRS, CDR2 YFSETQ. This CDR3 is 19 amino acids long. V was pared by 4 bases and J by 2 bases, with 9 bases of the junction left unmatched. CDR3 nucleotides: TGCGCCAGCAGCCCGAGGGGACTAGCGGGAGGGGGAGCCTACAATGAGCAGTTCTTC. It specifies CASSPRGLAGGGAYNEQFF. The full variable domain, in which reference TRBV5-1 and TRBJ2-1 provide the parts outside the CDR3, is KAGVTQTPRYLIKTRGQQVTLSCSPISGHRSVSWYQQTPGQGLQFLFEYFSETQRNKGNFPGRFSGRQFSNSRSEMNVSTLELGDSALYLCASSPRGLAGGGAYNEQFFGPGTRLTVL.

Notes on this clone: The sample carries other DNA sequences with the same CDR3. The rearrangement uses TRBV7-6 and TRBJ1-1; D unclear. Germline CDR1 is SGHVS and CDR2 is FNYEAQ. The CDR3 is 13 amino acids. Trimming took 5 bases from V and 1 from J, leaving 8 bases between them. CDR3: CASSLTPNTEAFF. The CDR3 nucleotides read TGTGCCAGCAGCCTGACACCGAACACTGAAGCTTTCTTT.

V is TRBV10-2 and J is TRBJ2-7; 11 nucleotides align to TRBD2. V shed 4 bases, J shed 4 bases, and the junction held 12 bases outside the gene matches. This CDR3 is built from 17 residues. Germline lookup yields CDR1 WSHSY and CDR2 SAAADI. The CDR3 nucleotides read TGCGCCAGCAGTGCCACAGCTAGCGGGGGGCACCAATACGAGCAGTACTTC. Its translation: CASSATASGGHQYEQYF.

The V gene is TRBV25-1, the J gene TRBJ1-1, with D perhaps matching TRBD1 (6 bases). Trimming shortened V by 3 bases and J by 5 bases, and 13 bases separated the two germline ends. CDR1 is MGHDK and CDR2 is SYGVNS in the germline V gene. This CDR3 has 14 residues. The CDR3 bases are TGTGCCAGCAGTGACATGGGGGGGGCGACTGAAGCTTTCTTT. As protein: CASSDMGGATEAFF.

This clone was seen a single time. The genes are TRBV6-5 and TRBJ1-5; tentative D call: TRBD1 (5 bases). This CDR3 contains 15 residues. Germline CDR1 reads MNHEY; CDR2 reads SVGAGI. V gave up 6 bases and J gave up 0 bases, with 12 bases separating them. The CDR3 loop is CASSVDMYSNQPQHF. As DNA, the CDR3 is TGTGCCAGCAGCGTGGACATGTATAGCAATCAGCCCCAGCATTTT.

Details on this clone: Other DNA sequences within the sample encode an identical CDR3. The chain joins TRBV29-1 to TRBJ1-2; 9 bases map to TRBD1. CDR1 and CDR2 (germline): SQVTM, ANQGSEA. The trim removed 7 bases at V and 0 bases at J, leaving 3 bases unmatched. The CDR3 is 13 amino acids. For the CDR3, the DNA is TGCAGCGACCGGACAGGGGCTAACTATGGCTACACCTTC. The encoded protein is CSDRTGANYGYTF.

The chain joins TRBV7-9 to TRBJ2-1; possibly TRBD1 for D (6 bases). V gave up 8 bases and J gave up 6 bases, with 23 bases separating them. The CDR3 is 16 residues long. CDR1 is SEHNR and CDR2 is FQNEAQ in the germline V gene (reference sequence). Here the CDR3 DNA reads TGTGCCAGCGGAATAAAAACAGGGCCCCGAGTCAATGAGCAGTTCTTC. Translating it yields CASGIKTGPRVNEQFF.

The chain uses TRBV7-2 and TRBJ2-7; no clear D gene. Germline-derived CDR1 and CDR2 are SGHTA and FQGNSA. V lost 4 bases to trimming and J lost 2 bases, with 3 bases between them. This CDR3 has 11 amino acids. The CDR3 loop is CASSSTYEQYF. The CDR3 coding sequence is TGTGCCAGCAGCTCTACCTACGAGCAGTACTTC.

The chain uses TRBV5-1 and TRBJ1-4, with 10 bases lining up with TRBD1. J was trimmed by 8 bases and V by 4 bases; bases with no gene match: 5. Germline V gene sequence: CDR1 SGHRS, CDR2 YFSETQ. The CDR3 runs to 14 residues. The CDR3 coding sequence is TGCGCCAGCAGCGGGGACAGGGGAGGGGAAAAACTGTTTTTT. Residues: CASSGDRGGEKLFF.

As to this clone: Other nucleotide sequences from this sample produce the same CDR3. This rearrangement joins TRBV19 to TRBJ1-5; 7 bases match TRBD1. This CDR3 comprises 14 residues. V lost 6 bases and J lost 1; bases outside the gene matches: 3. The germline V gene has CDR1 LNHDA and CDR2 SQIVND (reference sequence). As DNA, the CDR3 is TGTGCCAGTAGCACAGGGGTAAGCAATCAGCCCCAGCATTTT. This codes for CASSTGVSNQPQHF.

The chain uses TRBV2 and TRBJ2-7; the D gene is possibly TRBD2 (7 bases). Trimming took 7 bases from V and 0 from J, leaving 19 bases between them. This CDR3 has 16 residues. Germline V gene data show CDR1 as SNHLY and CDR2 as FYNNEI. As DNA, the CDR3 is TGTGCCAGCACCGAAGGGGGGAGGGATAGCTCCTACGAGCAGTACTTC. Residues: CASTEGGRDSSYEQYF.